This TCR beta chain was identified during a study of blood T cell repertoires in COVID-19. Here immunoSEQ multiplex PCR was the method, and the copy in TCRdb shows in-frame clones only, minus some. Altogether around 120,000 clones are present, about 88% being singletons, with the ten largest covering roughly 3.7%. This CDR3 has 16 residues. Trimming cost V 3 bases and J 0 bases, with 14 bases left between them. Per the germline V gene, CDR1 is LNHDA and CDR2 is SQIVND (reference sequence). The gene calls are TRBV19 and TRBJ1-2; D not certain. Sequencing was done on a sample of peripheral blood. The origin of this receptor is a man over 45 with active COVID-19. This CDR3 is CASSIIHSRTNYGYTF. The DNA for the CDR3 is TGTGCCAGTAGTATCATCCACTCGAGGACTAACTATGGCTACACCTTC. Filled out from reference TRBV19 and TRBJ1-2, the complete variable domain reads DGGITQSPKYLFRKEGQNVTLSCEQNLNHDAMYWYRQDPGQGLRLIYYSQIVNDFQKGDIAEGYSVSREKKESFPLTVTSAQKNPTAFYLCASSIIHSRTNYGYTFGSGTRLTVV.